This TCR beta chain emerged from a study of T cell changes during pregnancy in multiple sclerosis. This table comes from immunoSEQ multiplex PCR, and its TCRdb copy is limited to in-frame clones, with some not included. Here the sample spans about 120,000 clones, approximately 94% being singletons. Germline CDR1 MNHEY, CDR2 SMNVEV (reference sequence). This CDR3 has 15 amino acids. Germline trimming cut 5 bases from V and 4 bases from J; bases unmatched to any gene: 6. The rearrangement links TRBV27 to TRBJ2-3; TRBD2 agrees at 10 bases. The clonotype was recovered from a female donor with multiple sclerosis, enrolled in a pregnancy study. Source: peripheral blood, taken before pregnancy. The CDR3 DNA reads TGTGCCAGCAGTGGGGCTAGCGGGAGCGCAGATACGCAGTATTTT. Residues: CASSGASGSADTQYF.